This T cell receptor (beta chain) was retrieved from a study of T-cell memory formation after mild COVID-19. The CDR3 totals 14 residues. The germline CDR1 and CDR2 sequences are SGHDT and YYEEEE. The V segment lost 4 bases and the J segment 7 bases; nucleotides outside the gene matches: 6. TCRdb re-derived calls from the 5' RACE reads in MiXCR, one entry per CDR3 protein. The top ten hold about 22% of the sample, which has around 340,000 distinct CDR3 sequences, approximately 15% seen once. Sequencing was carried out using PBMCs or a T cell subset sorted from them (not recorded which). This receptor was taken from a man younger than 35 who had mild COVID-19 (a few samples of this study predate the infection). Cell type and time point are not known. The rearrangement links TRBV5-6 to TRBJ2-3; 10 bases map to TRBD2. Here the CDR3 reads CASSISGGWNTQYF. The CDR3 coding sequence is TGTGCCAGCAGCATTAGCGGGGGGTGGAATACGCAGTATTTT.